The 21 T cell receptor beta chains reported below all come from one sample, sequenced in a study of shared clonotypes between healthy human individuals. The naive CD8 population came from CD45RO-negative cells selected for CCR7, without terminally differentiated effector memory CD45RA+ cells. The table came from immunoSEQ multiplex PCR; TCRdb's copy has only in-frame clones and leaves some out. The sample has nearly 2 million clones, about 95% seen once. The sample taken for sequencing was naive CD8+ T cells sorted from blood. The receptor source for this set is a young man in good health.

The CDR3 nucleotides read TGTGCCAGCAGCCGCTTGAGGGGGGAGGGCAATCAGCCCCAGCATTTT. Translating it yields CASSRLRGEGNQPQHF. The V gene is TRBV27, the J gene TRBJ1-5; the D gene is possibly TRBD1 (6 bases). This CDR3 comprises 16 residues. The V and J ends lost 6 bases and 2 bases respectively, with 17 bases between them. The V gene's germline CDR1 is MNHEY and CDR2 SMNVEV (reference sequence).

The V and J genes are TRBV6-6 and TRBJ2-7; tentatively, D is TRBD1 (6 bases). The V gene lost 7 bases and the J gene lost 3 bases, with 16 bases spanning the gap. CDR3 length: 14 amino acids. CDR1 is MNHNY and CDR2 is SVGAGI in the germline V gene (reference sequence). The CDR3 coding sequence is TGTGCCAGCACTACCTCTGGGGGCTACTACGAGCAGTACTTC. This sequence encodes CASTTSGGYYEQYF.

The J gene is TRBJ2-7, the V gene TRBV9; TRBD2 might be the D (6 bases). The length of the CDR3 is 15 residues. Germline lookup yields CDR1 SGDLS and CDR2 YYNGEE. The V end was cut by 3 bases, the J end by 0 bases, with 13 bases between. This CDR3 reads CASSDGRESSYEQYF. As DNA, the CDR3 is TGTGCCAGCAGCGATGGACGGGAGAGCTCCTACGAGCAGTACTTC.

This clone was seen a single time. This chain connects TRBV27 to TRBJ2-3; no firm D call. Germline V CDR1 and CDR2: MNHEY, SMNVEV (reference sequence). This CDR3 region has 11 residues. Trimming took 9 bases from V and 2 from J, leaving 6 bases between them. The CDR3 here is CASRYTDTQYF. The DNA for the CDR3 is TGTGCCAGTCGGTACACAGATACGCAGTATTTT.

This chain links TRBV27 with TRBJ2-2, with 8 nucleotides matching TRBD2. This CDR3 comprises 15 residues. Germline-derived CDR1 and CDR2 are MNHEY and SMNVEV (reference sequence). V lost 8 bases to trimming and J lost 7 bases; unmatched junction nucleotides: 12. As DNA, the CDR3 is TGTGCCAGCTACCGGGAGGGCCCTCGAGGCGGGGAGCTGTTTTTT. This translates into CASYREGPRGGELFF.

The chain uses TRBV25-1 and TRBJ2-7, with a possible D match to TRBD2 (7 bases). V was trimmed by 8 bases and J by 2 bases, leaving 13 bases between them. The CDR3 is 13 amino acids. CDR1 is MGHDK, CDR2 SYGVNS, per germline. The CDR3 DNA reads as TGTGCCAGCTCAGCGGGACATACCTACGAGCAGTACTTC. Translation gives CASSAGHTYEQYF.

The chain couples TRBV4-3 to TRBJ2-1; TRBD2 agrees at 8 bases. CDR1 and CDR2 from the germline V gene are LGHNA and YSLEER. V lost 3 bases, J lost 0 bases, and 1 base stayed unmatched. The length of the CDR3 is 15 residues. The CDR3 nucleotides are TGCGCCAGCAGCCAGACTAGCGCCTCCTACAATGAGCAGTTCTTC. Its translation: CASSQTSASYNEQFF.

This clone occurred a few times. The chain is built from TRBV2 and TRBJ1-5; D unclear. The CDR3 spans 12 residues. Looked up from germline, CDR1 is SNHLY and CDR2 is FYNNEI. Trimming cost V 6 bases and J 1 base, with 4 bases left between them. CDR3: CASRESNQPQHF. The CDR3 coding sequence is TGTGCCAGCAGGGAGAGCAATCAGCCCCAGCATTTT. Full variable domain (remainder filled in from reference TRBV2 and TRBJ1-5): EPEVTQTPSHQVTQMGQEVILRCVPISNHLYFYWYRQILGQKVEFLVSFYNNEISEKSEIFDDQFSVERPDGSNFTLKIRSTKLEDSAMYFCASRESNQPQHFGDGTRLSIL.

This clone appeared a few times. The chain recombines TRBV2 with TRBJ1-3; no definite D call. V lost 6 bases, J lost 4 bases, and 16 bases lay in between. The CDR3 has 15 residues. Germline CDR1 and CDR2: SNHLY and FYNNEI. CDR3 DNA: TGTGCCAGCAGCCCCAATAGCGCGGGCGGAAACACCATATATTTT. Translated: CASSPNSAGGNTIYF. The full variable domain, with the rest looked up from reference TRBV2 and TRBJ1-3, is EPEVTQTPSHQVTQMGQEVILRCVPISNHLYFYWYRQILGQKVEFLVSFYNNEISEKSEIFDDQFSVERPDGSNFTLKIRSTKLEDSAMYFCASSPNSAGGNTIYFGEGSWLTVV.

The chain couples TRBV10-1 to TRBJ2-7, with D possibly matching TRBD1 (6 bases). Germline V gives CDR1 WNHNN, CDR2 SYGVQD (reference sequence). The CDR3 has 15 residues. V shed 4 bases and J shed 1 base, with 14 bases lying between them. CDR3 sequence: CASSAGTTTSYEQYF. Here the CDR3 DNA reads TGCGCCAGCAGTGCCGGGACAACCACTTCCTACGAGCAGTACTTC.

To note about this clone: Distinct nucleotide sequences in the sample also encode this CDR3. The chain is built from TRBV7-2 and TRBJ2-7; the match to TRBD2 covers 8 bases. J lost 2 bases, V lost 3 bases, and 0 bases had no gene match. This CDR3 region has 13 residues. CDR1 and CDR2 (germline): SGHTA, FQGNSA. CDR3 coding DNA: TGTGCCAGCAGCTTCGGGAGGGCCTACGAGCAGTACTTC. This codes for CASSFGRAYEQYF.

Here the CDR3 DNA reads TGTGCCAGCAGCTCTTTCAGGACGGAGGCCCAGTACTTC. Protein sequence: CASSSFRTEAQYF. This chain links TRBV7-9 with TRBJ2-5, with D tentatively TRBD2 (5 bases). CDR1 and CDR2 (germline): SEHNR, FQNEAQ (reference sequence). Deletions cut 4 bases from V and 9 bases from J, with 15 bases between. The CDR3 extends over 13 amino acids.

The genes are TRBV7-6 and TRBJ2-2, with D possibly being TRBD1 (5 bases). The CDR3 runs to 15 residues. The V gene lost 4 bases and the J gene lost 4 bases, with 13 bases spanning the gap. Germline V CDR1 and CDR2: SGHVS, FNYEAQ. The CDR3 loop reads CASSSDQGVTGELFF. The CDR3 bases are TGTGCCAGCAGCTCAGACCAGGGTGTCACCGGGGAGCTGTTTTTT. The whole variable domain, filled in from reference TRBV7-6 and TRBJ2-2, reads GAGVSQSPRYKVTKRGQDVALRCDPISGHVSLYWYRQALGQGPEFLTYFNYEAQQDKSGLPNDRFSAERPEGSISTLTIQRTEQRDSAMYRCASSSDQGVTGELFFGEGSRLTVL.

The CDR3 protein is CASSPYESYEQYF. CDR3 bases: TGTGCCAGCAGCCCTTATGAGTCCTACGAGCAGTACTTC. This sequence joins TRBV6-6 and TRBJ2-7; D is unclear. The germline V gene encodes CDR1 MNHNY and CDR2 SVGAGI (reference sequence). V lost 6 bases and J lost 1, with 10 bases in between. This CDR3 region has 13 residues.

This clone was counted between two and nine times. The same CDR3 also results from other DNA sequences found in this sample. The chain carries TRBV5-6 and TRBJ2-7; the D is unclear. CDR1 and CDR2 from the germline V gene are SGHDT and YYEEEE. The CDR3 contains 14 residues. V gave up 2 bases and J gave up 3 bases, with 12 bases separating them. CDR3 sequence reads: CASSFGGVGYEQYF. The CDR3 DNA reads TGTGCCAGCAGCTTCGGCGGAGTCGGCTACGAGCAGTACTTC.

A word on this clone: The junction differs from germline at one of its ends, possibly a read error. The chain couples TRBV7-7 to TRBJ2-7; 7 positions agree with TRBD1. This CDR3 spans 14 amino acids. The germline V gene encodes CDR1 SSHAT and CDR2 FNYEAQ (reference sequence). In DNA, the CDR3 is TGTGCTAGCAGCTTTTCGGACAGGAACTACGAGCAGTACTTC. The encoded protein is CASSFSDRNYEQYF.

A note on this clone: At the DNA level, this CDR3 is encoded by other sequences in the same sample as well. This chain links TRBV29-1 with TRBJ2-7; D possibly corresponds to TRBD2 (5 bases). The germline V and J ends were trimmed by 1 base and 1 base, with 8 bases remaining between them. The CDR3 sequence is 13 residues long. The germline CDR1 and CDR2 sequences are SQVTM and ANQGSEA. The CDR3 protein is CSVEGGVSYEQYF. Written as DNA, the CDR3 is TGCAGCGTTGAAGGGGGAGTGTCCTACGAGCAGTACTTC.

The chain links TRBV28 to TRBJ2-7; D might be TRBD2 (7 bases). V lost 8 bases and J lost 4, with 18 bases in between. The germline V gene has CDR1 MDHEN and CDR2 SYDVKM. The CDR3 loop spans 14 amino acids. In nucleotides, the CDR3 is TGTGCCAGCCTGCGCCCGGGGGGCGAATACGAGCAGTACTTC. The encoded protein is CASLRPGGEYEQYF.

The V gene is TRBV5-6, the J gene TRBJ1-2; D might be TRBD1 (6 bases). V was shortened by 5 bases and J by 9 bases, with 17 bases between the two germline ends. The CDR3 has 13 residues. Looked up from germline, CDR1 is SGHDT and CDR2 is YYEEEE. CDR3 bases: TGTGCCAGCAGTACTGACAGGCCAATTAGCTACACCTTC. Translating it yields CASSTDRPISYTF.

About this clone itself: This CDR3 is also generated by other DNA sequences in the sample. The chain couples TRBV28 to TRBJ1-1; D gene uncertain. In germline, CDR1 is MDHEN, CDR2 SYDVKM. This CDR3 has 10 residues. The V and J ends lost 6 bases and 7 bases respectively, with 6 bases between them. The CDR3 DNA reads as TGTGCCAGCAGCCTCAGTGAAGCTTTCTTT. Protein: CASSLSEAFF.

This CDR3 is CATVGTMNTGELFF. The CDR3 coding sequence is TGTGCCACCGTCGGGACTATGAACACCGGGGAGCTGTTTTTT. The chain recombines TRBV28 with TRBJ2-2; 7 nucleotides line up with TRBD2. The CDR3 sequence is 14 residues long. The germline CDR1 and CDR2 sequences are MDHEN and SYDVKM. V shed 10 bases and J 1 base; nucleotides not matched to a gene: 6.